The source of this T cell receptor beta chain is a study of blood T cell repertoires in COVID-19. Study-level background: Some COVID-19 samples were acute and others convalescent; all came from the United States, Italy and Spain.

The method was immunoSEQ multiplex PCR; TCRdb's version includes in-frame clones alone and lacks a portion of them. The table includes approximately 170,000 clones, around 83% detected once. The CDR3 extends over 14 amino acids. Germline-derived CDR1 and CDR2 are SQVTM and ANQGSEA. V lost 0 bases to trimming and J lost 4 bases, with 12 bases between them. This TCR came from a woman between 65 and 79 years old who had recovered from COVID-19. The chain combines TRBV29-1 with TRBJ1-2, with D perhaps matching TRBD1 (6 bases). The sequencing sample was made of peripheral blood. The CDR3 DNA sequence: TGCAGCGTTGAAGATCTGGGCAGGGGCTATGGCTACACCTTC. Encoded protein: CSVEDLGRGYGYTF.